This T cell receptor (beta chain) was captured by sequencing in a study of early stage breast cancer tumors. The length of the CDR3 is 16 residues. With 5 bases removed from V and 9 bases from J, the gap between germline ends came to 23 bases. CDR1 and CDR2 (germline): MNHEY, SMNVEV (reference sequence). TCRdb's table, derived via immunoSEQ multiplex PCR, lists solely in-frame clones and lacks some. This table has around 48,000 clones, about nine tenths appearing once. The V gene is TRBV27, the J gene TRBJ1-5; D might be TRBD1 (5 bases). Sequencing was done on a sample of blood. This clonotype was sampled from a person aged 65-85 years with breast cancer. This CDR3 is CASSARQGGYYGPQHF. CDR3 DNA: TGTGCCAGCAGTGCGAGGCAGGGCGGTTATTATGGGCCCCAGCATTTT.